One and the same sample provided the 30 T cell receptor beta chains below, sequenced in a study of post-analysis software for immune sequencing data. Study-wide results and caveats: A handful of TRBV segments were more frequent in patients than controls; TRBV5-6, TRBV5-1 and TRBV20-1 belonged to this group.

The TCR beta cDNA libraries carried unique molecular identifiers. From the PCR reads, TCRdb called clonotypes with MiXCR, one entry per CDR3 protein. This sample has 500,000 to 600,000 distinct CDR3 sequences, with roughly 45% found just once. Their target antigens are unknown. Sequenced material: blood. The receptor source for this set is a girl aged 5-17 years with multiple sclerosis.

This clonotype was detected many times. The V call is TRBV10-3, the J call TRBJ2-5, with TRBD1 as a possible D gene (6 bases). The CDR3 consists of 14 residues. V shed 2 bases and J shed 4 bases, with 11 bases lying between them. The germline V gene encodes CDR1 ENHRY and CDR2 SYGVKD. The CDR3 DNA is TGTGCCATCAGTGAGCCCGGGACACCAGAGACCCAGTACTTC. Protein product: CAISEPGTPETQYF.

This CDR3 is CASSPIGISYEQYF. DNA for the CDR3: TGTGCCAGCAGCCCTATAGGGATCTCCTACGAGCAGTACTTC. V usage is TRBV7-9 and J usage is TRBJ2-7, with D uncertain. The germline V and J ends were trimmed by 5 bases and 0 bases, with 11 bases remaining between them. Germline V CDR1 and CDR2: SEHNR, FQNEAQ (reference sequence). The CDR3 totals 14 residues.

This chain uses TRBV12-3 or TRBV12-4 with TRBJ2-1; 12 bases are a match to TRBD2. Trimming cost V 6 bases and J 6 bases; bases outside gene matches: 6. The CDR3 runs 15 residues. The CDR3 DNA reads TGTGCCAGCAGCCAGACTAGCGGGAGTCGCAATGAGCAGTTCTTC. It codes for CASSQTSGSRNEQFF.

The J gene is TRBJ2-7, the V gene TRBV29-1; D remains unclear. Trimming took off 3 bases at V and 2 bases at J, with 14 bases between the two ends. The CDR3 is 14 amino acids. Germline V gene data show CDR1 as SQVTM and CDR2 as ANQGSEA. CDR3 amino acids: CSVEERHRAYEQYF. CDR3 coding DNA: TGCAGCGTTGAGGAAAGGCATAGGGCCTACGAGCAGTACTTC.

The V gene is TRBV20-1, the J gene TRBJ1-1; no firm D call. The V gene lost 0 bases and the J gene lost 7 bases, with 18 bases spanning the gap. Germline-derived CDR1 and CDR2 are DFQATT and SNEGSKA (reference sequence). The CDR3 runs 15 residues. The CDR3 protein is CSARDRLGHRDEAFF. As DNA, the CDR3 is TGCAGTGCTAGAGATCGGTTGGGCCACCGGGATGAAGCTTTCTTT.

The CDR3, as DNA: TGTGCCATCAGTGAGTCGTATTCAGGCTCCCAAGAGACCCAGTACTTC. Protein product: CAISESYSGSQETQYF. The V and J genes are TRBV10-3 and TRBJ2-5, with D uncertain. The V end was cut by 0 bases, the J end by 1 base, with 12 bases between. CDR3 size: 16 residues. The germline CDR1 and CDR2 sequences are ENHRY and SYGVKD.

This chain links TRBV11-2 with TRBJ2-1; tentatively, D is TRBD2 (6 bases). Trimming pared 4 bases from V and 3 bases from J, leaving 10 bases between. Germline CDR1 is SGHAT and CDR2 is FQNNGV. This CDR3 has 14 amino acids. CDR3 in amino acids: CASSSGTFYNEQFF. The CDR3, as DNA: TGTGCCAGCAGCTCCGGGACTTTCTACAATGAGCAGTTCTTC.

The gene calls are TRBV6-2 or TRBV6-3 and TRBJ1-2; TRBD1 is a possible D gene (5 bases). CDR1 and CDR2 from the germline V gene are MNHEY and SVGEGT. V was shortened by 4 bases and J by 8 bases, with 23 bases between the two germline ends. The CDR3 has 16 amino acids. The CDR3 nucleotides are TGTGCCAGCAGTTCGCACGAATATTCCCGGGGCGGCGGCTACACCTTC. Protein: CASSSHEYSRGGGYTF.

This clonotype was detected only a few times. The CDR3 DNA reads TGTGCCATCATGGGTCTCCGGGCAGGTGAGCAGTTCTTC. Translation gives CAIMGLRAGEQFF. J is TRBJ2-1 and V is TRBV10-3; D gene unclear. There are 13 residues in the CDR3. V lost 7 bases to trimming and J lost 9 bases, with 16 bases between them. CDR1 is ENHRY, CDR2 SYGVKD, per germline.

The chain links TRBV5-1 to TRBJ2-1; 11 bases match TRBD1. Germline CDR1 is SGHRS and CDR2 is YFSETQ. V lost 4 bases to trimming and J lost 9 bases; unmatched junction nucleotides: 9. This CDR3 contains 15 residues. CDR3 loop: CASSQSDRGQTEQFF. The CDR3 region has the DNA TGCGCCAGCAGCCAGTCGGACAGGGGGCAGACTGAGCAGTTCTTC.

This clonotype was picked up a small number of times. DNA of the CDR3: TGTGCCAGCAGGGGACCCCGAGACACGTCCTACGAGCAGTACTTC. Translating it yields CASRGPRDTSYEQYF. V is TRBV6-6 and J is TRBJ2-7; possibly TRBD1 or TRBD2 for D (5 bases each). CDR3 length: 15 residues. In germline, CDR1 is MNHNY, CDR2 SVGAGI (reference sequence). V was pared by 6 bases and J by 1 base, with 16 bases between.

This clonotype occurred a few times. This sequence joins TRBV7-2 and TRBJ1-5; TRBD1 might be the D (5 bases). Germline lookup yields CDR1 SGHTA and CDR2 FQGNSA. The CDR3 runs to 15 residues. V lost 5 bases and J 0 bases, leaving 11 bases between the germline ends. CDR3 residues: CASSLGRSSNQPQHF. In nucleotides, the CDR3 is TGTGCCAGCAGCCTGGGGCGTTCTAGCAATCAGCCCCAGCATTTT.

This chain joins TRBV5-1 and TRBJ2-1; D gene ambiguous. V was shortened by 0 bases and J by 6 bases, with 7 bases between the two germline ends. This CDR3 spans 13 amino acids. Germline values: CDR1 SGHRS, CDR2 YFSETQ. CDR3: CASSLAKGNEQFF. Here the CDR3 DNA reads TGCGCCAGCAGCTTGGCCAAGGGCAATGAGCAGTTCTTC.

The chain couples TRBV11-2 to TRBJ2-7, with 8 bases identical to TRBD2. This CDR3 contains 14 residues. Germline V CDR1 and CDR2: SGHAT, FQNNGV. J gave up 2 bases and V 1 base, and 1 base lay outside the gene matches. In DNA form, the CDR3 reads TGTGCCAGCAGCTTAGGGCGGGGGGCCTACGAGCAGTACTTC. It specifies CASSLGRGAYEQYF.

The V and J genes are TRBV5-1 and TRBJ2-1, with 9 bases matching TRBD2. The CDR3 contains 15 residues. The V gene's germline CDR1 is SGHRS and CDR2 YFSETQ. After removal of 2 bases from V and 3 bases from J, the junction contained 3 bases not matched to a gene. DNA of the CDR3: TGCGCCAGCAGCTTTGGGACTAGCAGCTACAATGAGCAGTTCTTC. As protein: CASSFGTSSYNEQFF.

CDR3 in amino acids: CASSRQEGYTF. The DNA of the CDR3 is TGTGCCAGCAGCCGACAGGAGGGCTACACCTTC. This chain connects TRBV7-2 to TRBJ1-2; maybe TRBD1 (6 bases). This CDR3 contains 11 residues. V lost 5 bases to trimming and J lost 8 bases, with 9 bases between them. Germline lookup yields CDR1 SGHTA and CDR2 FQGNSA.

The sample holds one count of this clonotype. The V gene is TRBV20-1, the J gene TRBJ2-5, with TRBD1 matching over 7 bases. This CDR3 has 14 amino acids. Germline-derived CDR1 and CDR2 are DFQATT and SNEGSKA (reference sequence). With V trimmed by 6 bases and J by 1 base, 8 bases remained unmatched. Here the CDR3 reads CSADIGTVQETQYF. CDR3 DNA sequence: TGCAGTGCCGATATAGGGACAGTCCAAGAGACCCAGTACTTC.

The V call is TRBV6-1, the J call TRBJ2-3; D possibly corresponds to TRBD1 (5 bases). The CDR3 contains 14 residues. Germline V gene sequence: CDR1 MNHNS, CDR2 SASEGT. Trimming removed 7 bases from V and 2 bases from J, with 13 bases in between. The CDR3 DNA reads TGTGCCAGCACCCGGACACCCAACACAGATACGCAGTATTTT. It translates to CASTRTPNTDTQYF.

This clonotype was recorded a few times. The chain is built from TRBV12-3 or TRBV12-4 and TRBJ2-1; D is possibly TRBD2 (5 bases). V lost 7 bases to trimming and J lost 6 bases, with 16 bases between them. The CDR3 is 14 residues long. The CDR3 bases are TGTGCCAGCACCCGGCCGCGGGCGAGCAATGAGCAGTTCTTC. Its protein product is CASTRPRASNEQFF.

Regarding this clonotype: Germline and junction disagree at one end, which may indicate a read error. The chain has TRBV12-3 or TRBV12-4 and TRBJ1-4; no clear D gene. This CDR3 is 15 amino acids long. The chain's CDR3 is CASSLEYGELEKLFF. The CDR3 region has the DNA TGTGCCAGCAGCTTAGAGTATGGGGAATTAGAAAAACTGTTTTTT.

The genes are TRBV10-3 and TRBJ1-2; D remains ambiguous. CDR3 length: 13 residues. V was trimmed by 4 bases and J by 12 bases, leaving 18 bases between them. Germline values: CDR1 ENHRY, CDR2 SYGVKD. CDR3 sequence: CAISVDREAMHTF. CDR3 in DNA: TGTGCCATCAGTGTTGATCGTGAGGCTATGCACACCTTC.

This sequence joins TRBV7-2 and TRBJ2-3, with 8 bases identical to TRBD1. Losses at the gene ends were 7 bases for V and 8 bases for J; bases not matched to a gene: 8. Germline CDR1 SGHTA, CDR2 FQGNSA. The CDR3 has 13 residues. The CDR3 region is CASTGTGAGTQYF. CDR3 sequence (DNA): TGTGCCAGCACCGGGACAGGCGCGGGTACGCAGTATTTT.

The chain couples TRBV10-3 to TRBJ1-1; the D gene is possibly TRBD1 (6 bases). This CDR3 contains 17 residues. The V gene's germline CDR1 is ENHRY and CDR2 SYGVKD. Trimming took 4 bases from V and 4 from J, leaving 22 bases between them. CDR3 sequence (DNA): TGTGCCATCAGTGGGGATTGGGGGGCAGGATCTGGCACTGAAGCTTTCTTT. Translated, it gives CAISGDWGAGSGTEAFF.

The CDR3 bases are TGTGCCAGCAGCCACCGGGACAGGGGTAATAGGCGGGACGAGCAGTACTTC. Its protein is CASSHRDRGNRRDEQYF. V usage is TRBV11-2 and J usage is TRBJ2-4; 10 bases are a match to TRBD1. Judging by the DNA end, TRBJ2-7 fits better; the J call may be wrong. CDR1 and CDR2 from the germline V gene are SGHAT and FQNNGV. This CDR3 contains 17 residues.

The rearrangement joins TRBV20-1 to TRBJ2-5; D might be TRBD2 (6 bases). The CDR3 has 13 amino acids. Looked up from germline, CDR1 is DFQATT and CDR2 is SNEGSKA (reference sequence). Trimming removed 6 bases at V and 5 bases at J, with 16 bases between. Here the CDR3 reads CSAVRGYEETQYF. DNA for the CDR3: TGCAGTGCCGTACGGGGGTACGAGGAGACCCAGTACTTC.

This clonotype came up a few times. The gene calls are TRBV12-3 or TRBV12-4 and TRBJ1-2; D is uncertain. The CDR3 spans 13 residues. Trimming pared 3 bases from V and 8 bases from J, leaving 13 bases between. The CDR3 spells CASSLPPGRGYTF. CDR3 sequence (DNA): TGTGCCAGCAGTTTGCCGCCTGGACGGGGCTACACCTTC.

In this sample, this clonotype turned up a few times. The chain couples TRBV4-2 to TRBJ2-3; 13 bases line up with TRBD2. The CDR3 totals 21 residues. The J segment lost 3 bases and the V segment lost 4 bases, leaving 19 bases of the junction unmatched. The germline V gene encodes CDR1 LGHNA and CDR2 YNFKEQ. CDR3 region: CASSRKPKTSGRSATTDTQYF. The CDR3 DNA reads TGTGCCAGCAGCCGCAAGCCAAAGACTAGCGGGAGGTCTGCCACGACAGATACGCAGTATTTT.

As concerns this clonotype: Since a much larger clone is just one base distant, this may be a read error. The chain carries TRBV12-3 or TRBV12-4 and TRBJ2-7; D ambiguous. This CDR3 is built from 11 residues. Trimming removed 7 bases from V and 0 bases from J, with 4 bases in between. As DNA, the CDR3 is TGTGCCAGCACCTCCTCCTACGAGCAGTACTTC. Translation: CASTSSYEQYF.

This clonotype was counted at least ten times. The chain combines TRBV12-3 or TRBV12-4 with TRBJ2-6; D is undetermined. V lost 3 bases, J lost 0 bases, and 6 bases lay in between. CDR3 size: 15 residues. CDR3 DNA: TGTGCCAGCAGTTTCGGCGGCTCTGGGGCCAACGTCCTGACTTTC. Amino acids: CASSFGGSGANVLTF.

As concerns this clonotype: A single base separates this from a much larger clone, so it may be a read error. The chain links TRBV11-3 to TRBJ2-1; 14 positions agree with TRBD2. Germline CDR1 reads SGHNT; CDR2 reads YENEEA. The V segment lost 7 bases and the J segment 5 bases; nucleotides outside the gene matches: 4. The CDR3 is made up of 15 amino acids. The CDR3 is CASTPGLAGDNEQFF. Written as DNA, the CDR3 is TGTGCCAGCACCCCGGGACTAGCGGGAGACAATGAGCAGTTCTTC. The full variable domain, completed using reference TRBV11-3 and TRBJ2-1, is EAGVVQSPRYKIIEKKQPVAFWCNPISGHNTLYWYLQNLGQGPELLIRYENEEAVDDSQLPKDRFSAERLKGVDSTLKIQPAELGDSAVYLCASTPGLAGDNEQFFGPGTRLTVL.